These T cell receptor beta chains were read from a single sample in a study of beta chain features in type 1 diabetes. Sequencing used immunoSEQ multiplex PCR; TCRdb keeps in-frame clones, though not all of them. The table shows 400,000 to 600,000 clones, with roughly 31% occurring only once. The material sequenced was naive CD4+ T cells from blood. The receptors stem from a man between 18 and 35 years old in good health. Both conserved end residues are part of each CDR3. A D gene is named only where the DNA matches it firmly. A row's size may be missing; if present it is once, few, many or a size class.

TRBJ1-2,13,few,TRBV30,-,TGTGCCTGGAGTCACAGGGAAGGGTATGGCTACACCTTC,CAWSHREGYGYTF
TRBJ1-4,12,-,TRBV4-1,-,TGCGCCAGCAGCCAAGCCAGCGGAAATCTGTTTTTT,CASSQASGNLFF
TRBJ2-3,14,-,TRBV30,-,TGTGCCTGGAGTGTCCAGTTCCTCACAGATACGCAGTATTTT,CAWSVQFLTDTQYF
TRBJ2-3,15,-,TRBV27,TRBD1,TGTGCCAGCAGTTGGGCAGGGGGAAGCACAGATACGCAGTATTTT,CASSWAGGSTDTQYF
TRBJ2-1,12,few,TRBV30,-,TGTGCCTGGAGTAGGTCTTACAATGAGCAGTTCTTC,CAWSRSYNEQFF
TRBJ1-3,15,-,TRBV9,-,TGTGCCAGCAGCCCCCAGACAGGCTCTGGAAACACCATATATTTT,CASSPQTGSGNTIYF
TRBJ2-7,10,-,TRBV10-3,-,TGTGCCATCAGTGAGGCGGAGCGGTACTTC,CAISEAERYF
TRBJ1-1,13,-,TRBV30,-,TGTGCCTGGAGTGTAACGTCAGGCACTGAAGCTTTCTTT,CAWSVTSGTEAFF
TRBJ1-4,15,-,TRBV9,TRBD1,TGTGCCAGCAGCGTTGACAGGGGACAAGGTGAAAAACTGTTTTTT,CASSVDRGQGEKLFF
TRBJ1-2,16,-,TRBV28,-,TGTGCCAGCAGTTCCCCCGGAAGGCTGTTTAAGGAGGGCTACACCTTC,CASSSPGRLFKEGYTF
TRBJ2-2,16,few,TRBV6-6,TRBD2,TGTGCCAGCAGTTACTCGGGAGGGCCGAACACCGGGGAGCTGTTTTTT,CASSYSGGPNTGELFF
TRBJ2-3,14,-,TRBV7-2,-,TGTGCCAGCAGCTTAGTAGGAGGGCCAGATACGCAGTATTTT,CASSLVGGPDTQYF
TRBJ2-7,13,few,TRBV9,-,TGTGCCAGCAGCGCCGGGAGCTCCTACGAGCAGTACTTC,CASSAGSSYEQYF
TRBJ1-2,14,-,TRBV30,-,TGTGCCTGGAGTGTCACCTCTATTAACTATGGCTACACCTTC,CAWSVTSINYGYTF
TRBJ2-5,11,few,TRBV5-1,-,TGCGCCAGCAGCTTTTCGGGGACCCAGTACTTC,CASSFSGTQYF
TRBJ1-4,13,-,TRBV30,-,TGTGCCGGAAGACAGGAATTAAATGAAAAACTGTTTTTT,CAGRQELNEKLFF
TRBJ2-1,12,few,TRBV2,-,TGTGCCAGCAGTGATCACAGGGAAGGGCAGTTCTTC,CASSDHREGQFF
TRBJ2-5,14,-,TRBV30,-,TGTGCCTGGAGCCTGACACCGTACCAAGAGACCCAGTACTTC,CAWSLTPYQETQYF
TRBJ2-7,13,few,TRBV18,-,TGTGCCAGCTCACCGACGCTGGCGGACGAGCAGTACTTC,CASSPTLADEQYF
TRBJ1-5,13,few,TRBV6-5,-,TGTGCCAGCAGTTGGGACTACAATCAGCCCCAGCATTTT,CASSWDYNQPQHF
TRBJ1-2,14,-,TRBV25-1,TRBD1,TGTGCCAGCAGTGAAACAGGGGTCCCCAGCGGCTACACCTTC,CASSETGVPSGYTF
TRBJ2-1,14,-,TRBV9,-,TGTGCCAGCAGCGTACAACGGGAAGGTTATGAGCAGTTCTTC,CASSVQREGYEQFF
TRBJ2-3,16,few,TRBV7-6,TRBD2,TGTGCCAGTCGACGGTTGGGGACTAGCAGCACAGATACGCAGTATTTT,CASRRLGTSSTDTQYF
TRBJ2-5,16,-,TRBV5-1,TRBD2,TGCGCCAGCAGCGTTCTAGCGGGAGGGCCTGGGGAGACCCAGTACTTC,CASSVLAGGPGETQYF
TRBJ1-2,12,few,TRBV2,-,TGTGCCAGCAGTGAGGAGGGCTATGGCTACACCTTC,CASSEEGYGYTF
TRBJ2-7,15,-,TRBV29-1,TRBD1,TGCAGCGCTCGGACAGGTGTGGGCCGTTCGGGGGAGCAGTACTTC,CSARTGVGRSGEQYF
TRBJ1-1,14,-,TRBV29-1,-,TGCAGCGTGGAAGGGGAGGGGGTGAACACTGAAGCTTTCTTT,CSVEGEGVNTEAFF
TRBJ2-3,14,few,TRBV7-9,-,TGTGCCAGGGGGTATGAGGACCGCACAGATACGCAGTATTTT,CARGYEDRTDTQYF
TRBJ1-2,13,-,TRBV30,TRBD1,TGTGCCTGGAGACTCGACAGGGAGCGAGGCTACACCTTC,CAWRLDRERGYTF
TRBJ2-1,14,few,TRBV19,TRBD2,TGTGCCAGTAGCCCCAGCGGGAGTTACAATGAGCAGTTCTTC,CASSPSGSYNEQFF
TRBJ2-5,16,-,TRBV30,TRBD2,TGTGCCTGGAGTGGCCTAGCGGGAGGCAGGCAAGAGACCCAGTACTTC,CAWSGLAGGRQETQYF
TRBJ2-1,13,few,TRBV7-2,-,TGTGCCAGCAGCTTAGCGTCAGGGAATGAGCAGTTCTTC,CASSLASGNEQFF
TRBJ2-7,17,-,TRBV28,-,TGTGCCAGCAGTCCCGCAGGCCCAGGGCAGGGCGGCTACGAGCAGTACTTC,CASSPAGPGQGGYEQYF
TRBJ2-1,14,-,TRBV7-9,TRBD2,TGTGCCAGCAGCTTAGGTCCTAGCGGGTTTGAGCAGTTCTTC,CASSLGPSGFEQFF
TRBJ1-1,14,-,TRBV9,-,TGTGCCAGCAGCGTAGTTTCACAGAACACTGAAGCTTTCTTT,CASSVVSQNTEAFF
TRBJ2-7,13,-,TRBV7-9,-,TGTGCCAGCAGCCCCAGGGATCCATACGAGCAGTACTTC,CASSPRDPYEQYF
TRBJ2-2,17,few,TRBV13,TRBD2,TGTGCCAGCAGCACCCTTAGCGGGAGAAGGAACACCGGGGAGCTGTTTTTT,CASSTLSGRRNTGELFF
TRBJ2-5,13,-,TRBV7-2,-,TGTGCCAGCAGCCTTACCGGAGGGGAGACCCAGTACTTC,CASSLTGGETQYF
TRBJ1-5,15,-,TRBV6-6,TRBD1,TGTGCCAGCAGTCCAAGACAGGGGGGCAATCAGCCCCAGCATTTT,CASSPRQGGNQPQHF
TRBJ2-7,14,-,TRBV28,-,TGTGCCAGCAGTGAATGGAGGGCTCCCCACGAGCAGTACTTC,CASSEWRAPHEQYF
TRBJ2-5,14,few,TRBV7-9,TRBD2,TGTGCCAGCAGCTCGTTAGCGGGAGAGGAGACCCAGTACTTC,CASSSLAGEETQYF
TRBJ2-7,13,-,TRBV7-8,TRBD2,TGTGCCAGCCGACAGCGGGGGGGCAACGAGCAGTACTTC,CASRQRGGNEQYF
TRBJ2-5,13,few,TRBV5-6,-,TGTGCCAGCAGCTTGTTCGGGAGAGAGACCCAGTACTTC,CASSLFGRETQYF
TRBJ1-1,14,few,TRBV7-2,TRBD1,TGTGCCAGCAGCCACGGGACAGAGAACACTGAAGCTTTCTTT,CASSHGTENTEAFF
TRBJ2-7,12,-,TRBV25-1,-,TGTGCCAGCAGTGTCTACAGCTACGAGCAGTACTTC,CASSVYSYEQYF
TRBJ2-7,13,few,TRBV5-1,TRBD1,TGCGCCAGCAGCGCCACAGGGGGAAACGAGCAGTACTTC,CASSATGGNEQYF
TRBJ2-4,13,few,TRBV4-3,TRBD1,TGCGCCAGCAGCCGTGGACAGGGTAGTCTTCAGTACTTC,CASSRGQGSLQYF
TRBJ2-6,16,-,TRBV28,TRBD1,TGTGCCAGCAGTCCTGGACAGGGCGCTGGGGCCAACGTCCTGACTTTC,CASSPGQGAGANVLTF
TRBJ2-2,16,few,TRBV4-3,-,TGCGCCAGCAGCCAAGTCCTAAGCGGAGACACCGGGGAGCTGTTTTTT,CASSQVLSGDTGELFF
TRBJ2-1,16,few,TRBV11-1,TRBD1,TGTGCCAGCAGCCCTGGACAGGGGCGAACCTACAATGAGCAGTTCTTC,CASSPGQGRTYNEQFF
TRBJ2-7,12,-,TRBV6-6,-,TGTGCCAGCAGTTACGCCAGCTACGAGCAGTACTTC,CASSYASYEQYF
TRBJ2-1,14,-,TRBV6-5,TRBD2,TGTGCCAGCAGAGCGGGGGGCTCCTACAATGAGCAGTTCTTC,CASRAGGSYNEQFF
TRBJ2-7,13,-,TRBV4-3,-,TGCGCCAGCAGCCGAGAGTCGGGGTTCGAGCAGTACTTC,CASSRESGFEQYF
TRBJ2-5,16,-,TRBV15,-,TGTGCCACCAGCAGAGGGGGGACCGCTACTGGGGAGACCCAGTACTTC,CATSRGGTATGETQYF
TRBJ2-7,17,-,TRBV4-3,TRBD1,TGCGCCAGCAGCCGACTTGGGACAGGAGTCTCCACCTACGAGCAGTACTTC,CASSRLGTGVSTYEQYF
TRBJ2-1,15,few,TRBV30,-,TGTGCCTGGAGTGTACTGGGGTTGTCCTACAATGAGCAGTTCTTC,CAWSVLGLSYNEQFF